This entry concerns a single T cell receptor beta chain. What it recognizes is unknown. A sample-barcoded 5' primer and a J-beta primer mix were used in a second PCR of roughly 7 to 11 cycles. Each cDNA molecule was tagged by a template-switch adaptor that had 12 random nucleotides. Via MiXCR, TCRdb re-called the 5' RACE reads, giving one row per CDR3 protein. The sample consists of 750,000 to 950,000 distinct CDR3 sequences, 20% to 30% of them appearing once. The source of the sample is a study of blood T cells in healthy people across ages. General study points: Per million T cells, TCR beta diversity dropped roughly linearly as age increased.

Ranging in age from roughly 6 to 100, the donors were healthy Caucasian individuals from Russia. The same data also contributed to another study, on T cells of mothers and their children. That source reports: The study obtained over 9 million TCR beta CDR3 reads per mother and 2.5 million to 3 million per child.

Sequencing was carried out using blood. This clonotype was obtained from a boy aged 5-17 years in good health.

CDR3 sequence (DNA): TGTGCCACCAGTGACCCCCTCGGGGACAGGGGCGGCTACACCTTC. Its translation is CATSDPLGDRGGYTF. The rearrangement links TRBV24-1 to TRBJ1-2; TRBD1 matches 10 bases. Trimming took 4 bases from V and 8 from J; bases not matched to a gene: 9. Germline lookup yields CDR1 KGHDR and CDR2 SFDVKD. This CDR3 is built from 15 residues.